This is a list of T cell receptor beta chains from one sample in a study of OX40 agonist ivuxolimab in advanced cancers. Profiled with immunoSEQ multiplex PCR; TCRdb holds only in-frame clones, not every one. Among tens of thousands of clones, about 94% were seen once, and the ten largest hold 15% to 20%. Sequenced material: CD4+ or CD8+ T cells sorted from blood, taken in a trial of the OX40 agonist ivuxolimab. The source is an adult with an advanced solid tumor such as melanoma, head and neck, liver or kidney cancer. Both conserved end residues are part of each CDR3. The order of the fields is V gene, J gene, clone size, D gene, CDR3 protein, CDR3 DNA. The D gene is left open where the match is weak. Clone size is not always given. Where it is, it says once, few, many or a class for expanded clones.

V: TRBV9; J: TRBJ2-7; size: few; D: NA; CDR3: CASSPGLFSYEQYF; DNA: TGTGCCAGCAGCCCCGGACTGTTCTCCTACGAGCAGTACTTC
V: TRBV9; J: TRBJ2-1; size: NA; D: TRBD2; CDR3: CASSPSGAGSSLAGYFFF; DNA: TGTGCCAGCAGCCCGTCAGGGGCAGGGTCTTCACTAGCGGGTTATTTTTTCTTC
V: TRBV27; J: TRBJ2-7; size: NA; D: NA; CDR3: CASSPGTPGIEQYF; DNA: TGTGCCAGCAGCCCTGGGACACCCGGGATCGAGCAGTACTTC
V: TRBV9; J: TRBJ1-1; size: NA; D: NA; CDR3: CASSGGRALNTEAFF; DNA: TGTGCCAGCAGCGGGGGGAGGGCATTGAACACTGAAGCTTTCTTT
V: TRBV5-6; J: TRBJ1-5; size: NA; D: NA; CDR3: CASSIANQPQHF; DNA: TGTGCCAGCAGCATAGCCAATCAGCCCCAGCATTTT
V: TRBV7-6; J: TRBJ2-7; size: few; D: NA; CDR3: CASSYTESGYEQYF; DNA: TGTGCCAGCAGCTATACCGAGAGCGGGTACGAGCAGTACTTC
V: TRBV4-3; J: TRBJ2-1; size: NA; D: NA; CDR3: CASAEGGASYNEQFF; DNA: TGCGCCAGCGCAGAAGGAGGTGCCTCCTACAATGAGCAGTTCTTC
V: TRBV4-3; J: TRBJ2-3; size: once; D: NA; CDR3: CASSQDGRGFSTDTQYF; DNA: TGCGCCAGCAGCCAAGACGGTAGAGGGTTTAGCACAGATACGCAGTATTTT
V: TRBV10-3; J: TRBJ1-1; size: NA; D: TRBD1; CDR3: CAIRQGQGARGTEAFF; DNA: TGTGCCATCAGGCAAGGACAGGGGGCGCGAGGGACTGAAGCTTTCTTT
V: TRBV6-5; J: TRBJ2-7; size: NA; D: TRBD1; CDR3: CASSYSHRGHEQYF; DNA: TGTGCCAGCAGTTACTCTCACAGGGGCCACGAGCAGTACTTC
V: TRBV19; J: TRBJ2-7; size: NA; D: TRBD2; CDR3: CASSRGQTSGSYEQYF; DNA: TGTGCCAGTAGCAGAGGACAGACTAGCGGGTCCTACGAGCAGTACTTC
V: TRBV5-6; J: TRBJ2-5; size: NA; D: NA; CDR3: CASSAGNQETQYF; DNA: TGTGCCAGCAGCGCAGGGAACCAAGAGACCCAGTACTTC
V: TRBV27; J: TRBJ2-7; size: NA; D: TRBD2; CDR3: CASRPGLAGGGSYEQYF; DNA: TGTGCCAGCAGGCCGGGACTAGCGGGAGGGGGTTCCTACGAGCAGTACTTC
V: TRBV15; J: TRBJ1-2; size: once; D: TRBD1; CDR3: CATSKDRGSNYGYTF; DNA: TGTGCCACCAGCAAAGACAGGGGGTCTAACTATGGCTACACCTTC
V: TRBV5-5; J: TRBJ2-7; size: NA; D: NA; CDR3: CASSLTFGTVYEQYF; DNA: TGTGCCAGCAGTTTGACGTTTGGCACAGTCTACGAGCAGTACTTC
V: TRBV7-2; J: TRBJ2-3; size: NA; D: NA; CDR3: CASSFRGDTQYF; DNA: TGTGCCAGCAGCTTTCGGGGAGATACGCAGTATTTT
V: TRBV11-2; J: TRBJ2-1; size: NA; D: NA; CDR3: CASKQINEQFF; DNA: TGTGCCAGCAAACAGATCAATGAGCAGTTCTTC
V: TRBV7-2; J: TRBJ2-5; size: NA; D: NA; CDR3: CASSFAVGGETQYF; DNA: TGTGCCAGCAGTTTCGCGGTGGGGGGAGAGACCCAGTACTTC
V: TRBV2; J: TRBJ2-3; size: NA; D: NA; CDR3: CASSGPSHPDPDTQYF; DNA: TGTGCCAGCAGTGGCCCCTCCCATCCGGACCCAGATACGCAGTATTTT
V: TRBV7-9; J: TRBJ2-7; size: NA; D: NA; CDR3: CASSLGVYEQYF; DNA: TGTGCCAGCAGCTTAGGAGTCTACGAGCAGTACTTC
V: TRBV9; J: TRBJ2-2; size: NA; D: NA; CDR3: CASSVGNTGELFF; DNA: TGTGCCAGCAGCGTAGGAAACACCGGGGAGCTGTTTTTT
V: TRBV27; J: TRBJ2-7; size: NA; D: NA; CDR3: CASSPGRQGYEQYF; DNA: TGTGCCAGCAGTCCCGGGCGGCAGGGCTACGAGCAGTACTTC
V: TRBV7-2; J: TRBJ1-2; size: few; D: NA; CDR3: CASSLVRGHNYGYTF; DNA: TGTGCCAGCAGCTTAGTGCGGGGTCACAACTATGGCTACACCTTC
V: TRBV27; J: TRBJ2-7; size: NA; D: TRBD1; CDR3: CASRAAGTGSYEQYF; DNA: TGTGCCAGCAGGGCGGCAGGGACAGGGTCCTACGAGCAGTACTTC
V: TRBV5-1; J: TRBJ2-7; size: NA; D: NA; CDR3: CASSLVIDYEQYF; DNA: TGCGCCAGCAGCTTGGTAATAGACTACGAGCAGTACTTC
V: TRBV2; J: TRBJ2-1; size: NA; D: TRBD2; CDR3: CASSRLAVNYNEQFF; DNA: TGTGCCAGCAGTCGACTAGCGGTAAACTACAATGAGCAGTTCTTC
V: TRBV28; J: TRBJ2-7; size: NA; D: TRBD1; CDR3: CASSSGTGGGYEQYF; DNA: TGTGCCAGCAGTTCCGGGACAGGGGGCGGGTACGAGCAGTACTTC
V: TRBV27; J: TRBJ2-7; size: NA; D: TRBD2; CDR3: CASGLAAYEQYF; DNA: TGTGCCAGCGGGCTAGCGGCCTACGAGCAGTACTTC
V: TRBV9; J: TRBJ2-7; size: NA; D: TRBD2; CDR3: CASSEGGLASYEQYF; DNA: TGTGCCAGCAGCGAGGGAGGACTAGCCTCCTACGAGCAGTACTTC
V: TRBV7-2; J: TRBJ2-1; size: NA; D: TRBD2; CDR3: CASSLGASGIYNEQFF; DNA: TGTGCCAGCAGCTTAGGAGCTAGCGGGATTTACAATGAGCAGTTCTTC
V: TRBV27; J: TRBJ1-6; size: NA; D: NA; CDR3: CASRTGGRNSPLHF; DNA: TGTGCCAGCAGGACCGGGGGTAGAAATTCACCCCTCCACTTT
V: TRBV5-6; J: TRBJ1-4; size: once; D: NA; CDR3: CASSRGGGEKLFF; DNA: TGTGCCAGCAGTCGCGGTGGGGGTGAAAAACTGTTTTTT
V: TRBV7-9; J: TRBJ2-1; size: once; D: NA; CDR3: CASTQTTGHRGGEQFF; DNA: TGTGCCAGCACCCAGACAACAGGTCACCGAGGGGGTGAGCAGTTCTTC
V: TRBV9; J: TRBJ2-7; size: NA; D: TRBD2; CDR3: CASSQTGTSLHEQYF; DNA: TGTGCCAGCAGCCAAACCGGGACTAGTCTCCACGAGCAGTACTTC
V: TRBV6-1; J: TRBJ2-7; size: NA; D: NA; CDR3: CASSAPLGTYEQYF; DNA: TGTGCCAGCAGTGCCCCACTCGGAACCTACGAGCAGTACTTC
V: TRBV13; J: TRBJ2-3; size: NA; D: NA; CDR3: CASSSGQARTDTQYF; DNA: TGTGCCAGCAGCTCCGGACAAGCTCGGACAGATACGCAGTATTTT
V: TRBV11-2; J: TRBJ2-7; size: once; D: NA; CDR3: CASSLNRGTLEQYF; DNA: TGTGCCAGCAGCTTAAACCGGGGGACCTTGGAGCAGTACTTC
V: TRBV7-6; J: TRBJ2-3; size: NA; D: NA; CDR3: CASSPEWPDTQYF; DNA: TGTGCCAGCAGCCCCGAATGGCCAGATACGCAGTATTTT
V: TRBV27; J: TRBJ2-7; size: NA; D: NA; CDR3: CASLSGAEQYF; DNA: TGTGCCAGCCTGTCAGGGGCCGAGCAGTACTTC
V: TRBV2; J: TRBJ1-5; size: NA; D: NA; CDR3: CASSEASGFNQPQHF; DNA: TGTGCCAGCAGTGAAGCTTCGGGGTTTAATCAGCCCCAGCATTTT
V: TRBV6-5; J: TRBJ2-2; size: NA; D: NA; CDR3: CASSPSRVRTGELFF; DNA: TGTGCCAGCAGCCCGTCGAGGGTGCGTACCGGGGAGCTGTTTTTT
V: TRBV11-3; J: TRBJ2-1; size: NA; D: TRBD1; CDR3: CASSLSGQYNEQFF; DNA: TGTGCCAGCAGCTTATCGGGACAGTACAATGAGCAGTTCTTC
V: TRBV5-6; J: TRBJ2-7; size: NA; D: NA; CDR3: CASVLPGELEQYF; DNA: TGTGCCAGCGTTCTCCCGGGGGAGCTAGAGCAGTACTTC
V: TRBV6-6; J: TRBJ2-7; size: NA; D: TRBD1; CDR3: CASSPRTGGDWGQYF; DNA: TGTGCCAGCAGCCCCAGGACAGGGGGGGACTGGGGGCAGTACTTC
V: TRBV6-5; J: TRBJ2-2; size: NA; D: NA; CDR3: CASSYGHMAGELFF; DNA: TGTGCCAGCAGTTACGGTCACATGGCCGGGGAGCTGTTTTTT
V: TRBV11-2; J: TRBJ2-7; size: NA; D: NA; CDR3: CASSQTPAEQYF; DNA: TGTGCCAGCAGCCAAACCCCGGCCGAGCAGTACTTC
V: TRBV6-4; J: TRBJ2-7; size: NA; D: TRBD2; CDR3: CASSETTSGRKCEQYF; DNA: TGTGCCAGCAGTGAGACGACTAGCGGGAGGAAATGCGAGCAGTACTTC
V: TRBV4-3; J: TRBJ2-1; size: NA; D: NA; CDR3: CASSRAGSSYNEQFF; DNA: TGCGCCAGCAGCCGGGCGGGGAGCTCCTACAATGAGCAGTTCTTC
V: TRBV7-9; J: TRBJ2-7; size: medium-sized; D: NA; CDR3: CASSLVTRGEQYF; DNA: TGTGCCAGCAGCTTGGTGACGAGAGGAGAGCAGTACTTC
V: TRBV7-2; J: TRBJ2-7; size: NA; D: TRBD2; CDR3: CASSRRTSGNYEQYF; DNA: TGTGCCAGCAGCCGACGGACTAGCGGAAACTACGAGCAGTACTTC
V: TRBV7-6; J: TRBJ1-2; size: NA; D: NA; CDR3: CASSLGTGYGYTF; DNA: TGTGCCAGCAGCTTAGGTACAGGCTATGGCTACACCTTC
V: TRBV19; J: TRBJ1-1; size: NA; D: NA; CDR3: CASSPGLLNTEAFF; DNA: TGTGCCAGTAGTCCCGGACTGCTAAACACTGAAGCTTTCTTT
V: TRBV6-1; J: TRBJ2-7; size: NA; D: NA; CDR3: CASSEWAAGEQYF; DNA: TGTGCCAGCAGTGAATGGGCAGCCGGCGAGCAGTACTTC
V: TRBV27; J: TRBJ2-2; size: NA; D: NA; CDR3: CASSSTGELFF; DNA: TGTGCCAGCAGTTCCACCGGGGAGCTGTTTTTT
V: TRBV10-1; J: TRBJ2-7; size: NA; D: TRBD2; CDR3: CASSPSGVGSYEQYF; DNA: TGCGCCAGCAGTCCTAGCGGGGTGGGCTCCTACGAGCAGTACTTC
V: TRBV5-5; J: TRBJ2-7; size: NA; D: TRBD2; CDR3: CASSYGLAGSYEQYF; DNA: TGTGCCAGCAGTTATGGACTAGCCGGCTCCTACGAGCAGTACTTC
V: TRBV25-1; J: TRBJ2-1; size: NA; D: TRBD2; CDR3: CASSEVTPGLAGEGEQFF; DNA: TGTGCCAGCAGTGAGGTGACACCGGGACTAGCGGGAGAGGGTGAGCAGTTCTTC
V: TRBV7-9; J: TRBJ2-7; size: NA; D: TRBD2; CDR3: CASSSGLAGGSYEQYF; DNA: TGTGCCAGCAGCTCCGGACTAGCGGGTGGCTCCTACGAGCAGTACTTC
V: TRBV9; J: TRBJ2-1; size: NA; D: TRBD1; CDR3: CASSGQGNPYNEQFF; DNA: TGTGCCAGCAGCGGACAGGGGAACCCCTACAATGAGCAGTTCTTC